One and the same sample provided the 11 T cell receptor beta chains below, sequenced in a study of OX40 agonist ivuxolimab in advanced cancers. The data were produced by immunoSEQ multiplex PCR, yet TCRdb's version contains in-frame clones alone and is incomplete. The sample shows 37,000 or so clones, approximately 90% of them seen only once. This sample comprised CD4+ or CD8+ T cells sorted from blood, obtained in a trial of the OX40 agonist ivuxolimab. The receptors come from an adult with an advanced solid tumor such as melanoma, head and neck, liver or kidney cancer.

This sequence joins TRBV5-5 and TRBJ2-7, with 8 bases aligning to TRBD2. V was clipped by 3 bases and J by 7 bases; unmatched bases: 9. Germline CDR1 and CDR2: SGHKS and YYEKEE (reference sequence). The CDR3 totals 14 residues. The CDR3 bases are TGTGCCAGCAGCTCGGCCCGGGGGGGTGTGGAGCAGTACTTC. Translated, it gives CASSSARGGVEQYF.

J is TRBJ1-1 and V is TRBV5-1, with TRBD1 matching over 7 bases. V was clipped by 0 bases and J by 2 bases; unmatched bases: 4. CDR3 length: 15 residues. The V gene's germline CDR1 is SGHRS and CDR2 YFSETQ. CDR3 sequence reads: CASSLVDRINTEAFF. As DNA, the CDR3 is TGCGCCAGCAGCTTGGTGGACAGGATTAACACTGAAGCTTTCTTT.

The chain uses TRBV9 and TRBJ1-3, with D unresolved. Per germline, CDR1 SGDLS and CDR2 YYNGEE. The ends were cut back, 2 bases at V and 2 bases at J, with 11 bases in the middle. The CDR3 is 15 amino acids. The CDR3, as DNA: TGTGCCAGCAGCGTCGGCCTGAGCACTGGAAACACCATATATTTT. Residues: CASSVGLSTGNTIYF.

DNA of the CDR3: TGCGCCAGCAGCTTGGTAGGACAGGGTGCAACTAATGAAAAACTGTTTTTT. Its translation is CASSLVGQGATNEKLFF. This chain links TRBV5-1 with TRBJ1-4; 8 bases match TRBD1. This CDR3 contains 17 residues. Germline assignment: CDR1 SGHRS and CDR2 YFSETQ. V was clipped by 0 bases and J by 0 bases; unmatched bases: 4.

This clone was detected only once. CDR3 nucleotide sequence: TGTGCCACCAGCAGAGACAATTTCTACGAGCAGTACTTC. Protein sequence: CATSRDNFYEQYF. The chain couples TRBV15 to TRBJ2-7; D unresolved. CDR1 is LNHNV and CDR2 is YYDKDF in the germline V gene (reference sequence). This CDR3 has 13 amino acids. V was pared by 0 bases and J by 3 bases, with 6 bases between.

In nucleotides, the CDR3 is TGTGCCAGTAGTATCGGGATGGGGTATTCGGATAATTCACCCCTCCACTTT. It is translated as CASSIGMGYSDNSPLHF. The rearrangement joins TRBV19 to TRBJ1-6, with D hard to call. Trimming stripped 3 bases from V and 5 bases from J, with 17 bases between. Germline lookup yields CDR1 LNHDA and CDR2 SQIVND (reference sequence). This CDR3 comprises 17 residues.

The CDR3 sequence is CASSPPSQANSPLHF. The CDR3 DNA reads TGTGCCAGCTCACCACCGAGTCAGGCTAATTCACCCCTCCACTTT. The rearrangement links TRBV18 to TRBJ1-6; D gene unclear. The CDR3 spans 15 residues. Germline V CDR1 and CDR2: KGHSH, LQKENI. V shed 0 bases and J shed 6 bases, with 9 bases lying between them.

This chain links TRBV27 with TRBJ1-5; D is undetermined. The CDR3 totals 16 residues. The germline V gene has CDR1 MNHEY and CDR2 SMNVEV (reference sequence). Trimming cost V 2 bases and J 1 base, with 12 bases left between them. The CDR3 is CASSLSPGGSNQPQHF. The CDR3 DNA reads as TGTGCCAGCAGTTTAAGCCCCGGCGGCAGCAATCAGCCCCAGCATTTT.

This clone has only a few counts. As DNA, the CDR3 is TGTGCCTGGAGGTTGTCAGTGGGGAGCTACACCTTC. This encodes CAWRLSVGSYTF. The chain carries TRBV30 and TRBJ1-2; D uncertain. Deletions cut 3 bases from V and 9 bases from J, with 14 bases between. This CDR3 spans 12 amino acids. Per germline, CDR1 GTSNPN and CDR2 SVGIG (reference sequence).

The chain couples TRBV4-3 to TRBJ2-7; 12 bases agree with TRBD2. Germline CDR1 is LGHNA and CDR2 is YSLEER. This CDR3 has 19 residues. Trimming cost V 0 bases and J 3 bases; bases outside gene matches: 12. The CDR3 nucleotides read TGCGCCAGCAGCCAAGAGCGACAGGGGAAGGGACTAGCGGGCTACGAGCAGTACTTC. Encoded protein: CASSQERQGKGLAGYEQYF.

The CDR3 DNA reads as TGTGCCAGCAGCGTCACAGGGGGTTTAGAAGAAAAACTGTTTTTT. Translated, it gives CASSVTGGLEEKLFF. The chain links TRBV9 to TRBJ1-4; 8 positions agree with TRBD1. This CDR3 is built from 15 residues. The germline V gene encodes CDR1 SGDLS and CDR2 YYNGEE. With 2 bases clipped from V and 8 bases from J, the junction kept 8 bases outside the gene matches.